This T cell receptor (beta chain) was sequenced during a study of T cell repertoires in cytomegalovirus infection. Study context: Both recently identified HLA-C-restricted and well-studied HLA-B-restricted CMV epitopes were used in the study. Points from the study as a whole: The study found HLA-C-restricted CMV-specific TCR beta clonotypes dominating the ex vivo response.

This clonotype occurred a few times. What it recognizes is unknown. One entry per CDR3 protein results from TCRdb running MiXCR on the reads. The sample holds roughly 990,000 distinct CDR3 sequences, approximately 33% seen once. This receptor was identified in a human donor in good health (CMV status not recorded). Some clones in this sample may be carry-over from other donors' samples. This sample comprised cultured CD8+ T cells from PBMCs, obtained from culture after CMV antigen stimulation.

The CDR3 nucleotides read TGTGCCAGCAGTTACTCGAGAAAGGGGAACACTGAAGCTTTCTTT. The encoded protein is CASSYSRKGNTEAFF. This chain uses TRBV6-5 with TRBJ1-1; D gene ambiguous. The CDR3 extends over 15 amino acids. CDR1 is MNHEY and CDR2 is SVGAGI in the germline V gene. Trimming cost V 0 bases and J 1 base, with 9 bases left between them.